These T cell receptor beta chains were read from a single sample in a study of blood T cell repertoires in COVID-19. Repertoires were generated with immunoSEQ multiplex PCR, while TCRdb's copy carries only in-frame clones and drops some. The sample includes fewer than 40,000 clones, 90% of them seen just once. The source material was peripheral blood. The source of these receptors is a human donor in a cohort sampled during active COVID-19. Both conserved end residues are part of each CDR3. D genes are given only for firm matches. The size entry is marked missing in some rows and otherwise reads once, few, many or a size class.

V	J	D	size	DNA	CDR3
TRBV6-5	TRBJ2-7	TRBD1	NA	TGTGCCAGCAGTACCCGAACAGGGGAAGCACAGTACTTC	CASSTRTGEAQYF
TRBV28	TRBJ2-2	NA	NA	TGTGCCAGCGGGAGTCAAATCGGGGAGCTGTTTTTT	CASGSQIGELFF
TRBV3-1/TRBV3-2	TRBJ2-1	TRBD1	NA	TGTGCCAGCAGCCCCCGGGACAGAAAACACAATGAGCAGTTCTTC	CASSPRDRKHNEQFF
TRBV3-1/TRBV3-2	TRBJ2-7	NA	NA	TGTGCCAGCAGCCACTTCCGGAGGTTCCAGGACAGAATTTACGAGCAGTACTTC	CASSHFRRFQDRIYEQYF
TRBV19	TRBJ2-5	TRBD2	NA	TGTGCCAGTAGTAATCGACTAGCGGGTGTAGGGGGGGCTGAGACCCAGTACTTC	CASSNRLAGVGGAETQYF
TRBV28	TRBJ1-4	NA	few	TGTGCCAGCAGGTGGACGGGATATGAAAAACTGTTTTTT	CASRWTGYEKLFF
TRBV5-6	TRBJ1-5	TRBD1	NA	TGTGCCAGCAGCTCCGGTATCGGACAGGGGTTTCTGGGCAATCAGCCCCAGCATTTT	CASSSGIGQGFLGNQPQHF
TRBV5-1	TRBJ1-5	TRBD1	few	TGCGCCAGCAGCCCCGGGACAGAGGGTCAGCCCCAGCATTTT	CASSPGTEGQPQHF
TRBV7-2	TRBJ2-1	TRBD2	NA	TGTGCCAGCAGCGCTGCGACTAGCGGGGGGTTAAATGAGCAGTTCTTC	CASSAATSGGLNEQFF
TRBV4-1	TRBJ2-7	TRBD2	NA	TGCGCCAGCAGCCCGCTCGCTAGCGGGGACGAGCAGTACTTC	CASSPLASGDEQYF
TRBV2	TRBJ2-7	TRBD1	NA	TGTGCCAGCAGCGATAACGACAGGGCGCCCTACGAGCAGTACTTC	CASSDNDRAPYEQYF
TRBV4-1	TRBJ1-4	NA	NA	TGCGCCAGCAGCCAAGACAGGAGGGGCCTTAATGAAAAACTGTTTTTT	CASSQDRRGLNEKLFF
TRBV6-4	TRBJ2-1	TRBD2	NA	TGTGCCAGCAGCGGGACTAGCGGGAATAAGCAGTTCTTC	CASSGTSGNKQFF
TRBV5-8	TRBJ2-7	TRBD1	NA	TGTGCCAGCAGCTTGGTGGGACAGGGGATCTACGAGCAGTACTTC	CASSLVGQGIYEQYF
TRBV5-5	TRBJ2-6	NA	NA	TGTGCCAGCAGTCATCAGGCAGGGATGAGCTCTGGGGCCAACGTCCTGACTTTC	CASSHQAGMSSGANVLTF
TRBV27	TRBJ2-1	TRBD1	NA	TGTGCCAGCAGCCTGAGGACAGGGACTGATGAGCAGTTCTTC	CASSLRTGTDEQFF
TRBV7-6	TRBJ2-5	NA	NA	TGTGCCAGCAGCTCAGGCGTCGAAGAGACCCAGTACTTC	CASSSGVEETQYF
TRBV18	TRBJ1-2	TRBD1	NA	TGTGCCAGCTCACCGGACAGGGATCACTATGGCTACACCTTC	CASSPDRDHYGYTF
TRBV27	TRBJ2-7	TRBD1	few	TGTGCCAGCAGCATAACGCCCGGGACAGTAGCCTACGAGCAGTACTTC	CASSITPGTVAYEQYF
TRBV20-1	TRBJ1-3	NA	NA	TGCAGTGCTGGTGGATGGACACCTGGAAACACCATATATTTT	CSAGGWTPGNTIYF
TRBV5-8	TRBJ2-3	TRBD1	NA	TGTGCCAGCAGCCCCCCCACCGACAGGGGGCAAGCAGATACGCAGTATTTT	CASSPPTDRGQADTQYF
TRBV11-2	TRBJ1-1	NA	NA	TGTGCCAGCAGCTCAAGCGACAGAAACACTGAAGCTTTCTTT	CASSSSDRNTEAFF
TRBV5-1	TRBJ2-7	TRBD1	NA	TGCGCCAGCAGCTCCGGGACAGGCCCCCTCCACGAGCAGTACTTC	CASSSGTGPLHEQYF
TRBV7-8	TRBJ1-2	TRBD1	NA	TGTGCCAGCAGCTTAGCTTTGGGACAGGGTGACTATGGCTACACCTTC	CASSLALGQGDYGYTF
TRBV4-1	TRBJ2-7	NA	NA	TGCGCCAGCAGCCCCGACCCTTCGGCGGGACAGCTCTACGAGCAGTACTTC	CASSPDPSAGQLYEQYF
TRBV11-3	TRBJ2-1	TRBD2	NA	TGTGCCAGCAGCCGGGGACTAGCGTCAAGCAATGAGCAGTTCTTC	CASSRGLASSNEQFF
TRBV2	TRBJ2-2	TRBD1	few	TGTGCCAGCAGTGAAGCGCAGGGGACAGGGTCTAACACCGGGGAGCTGTTTTTT	CASSEAQGTGSNTGELFF
TRBV6-7	TRBJ2-7	TRBD2	NA	TGTGCCAGCAGTTACTCCTTTGCGGGAGGGCCCTACGAGCAGTACTTC	CASSYSFAGGPYEQYF
TRBV7-9	TRBJ1-1	TRBD1	NA	TGTGCCAGCGGGACAGGGAGGTCGACTGAAGCTTTCTTT	CASGTGRSTEAFF
TRBV5-1	TRBJ2-7	TRBD1	NA	TGCGCCAGCAGCTTGAAAACCGGGACAGGGACCTACGAGCAGTACTTC	CASSLKTGTGTYEQYF
TRBV7-6	TRBJ1-6	NA	NA	TGTGCCAGCAGCATTAGACAGGACTCACCCCTCCACTTT	CASSIRQDSPLHF
TRBV14	TRBJ2-2	NA	NA	TGTGCCAGCAGCCACCGGGACATTATCACCGGGGAGCTGTTTTTT	CASSHRDIITGELFF
TRBV19	TRBJ2-5	NA	NA	TGTGCCAGTAGCGAGCCGAGCCTCCAAGAGACCCAGTACTTC	CASSEPSLQETQYF
TRBV2	TRBJ1-2	NA	once	TGTGCCAGCAGTCAGGGATCCGGCTACACCTTC	CASSQGSGYTF
TRBV9	TRBJ2-1	TRBD2	NA	TGTGCCAGCAGCATACTAGCGGGAGGGCCTAATGAGCAGTTCTTC	CASSILAGGPNEQFF
TRBV28	TRBJ2-5	TRBD1	NA	TGTGCCAGCAGTTCTCCAGGGGACAGGAGACAAGAGACCCAGTACTTC	CASSSPGDRRQETQYF
TRBV15	TRBJ2-1	TRBD1	NA	TGTGCCACCAGCAGGGGAATGGACAGGAATAATGAGCAGTTCTTC	CATSRGMDRNNEQFF
TRBV6-4	TRBJ2-1	TRBD1	NA	TGTGCCAGCAGACCATCAGGGGGTGAGCAGTTCTTC	CASRPSGGEQFF
TRBV7-9	TRBJ2-1	TRBD2	once	TGTGCCAGCAGCTTAGGGGGGACTAGCGGGAGAGCTCGATACAATGAGCAGTTCTTC	CASSLGGTSGRARYNEQFF
TRBV9	TRBJ2-1	NA	NA	TGTGCCAGCAGCGTAGGTTGGCGGGAAGGGTACAATGAGCAGTTCTTC	CASSVGWREGYNEQFF
TRBV10-3	TRBJ2-1	NA	NA	TGTGCCATCACCACAACAGGGATCAATGAGCAGTTCTTC	CAITTTGINEQFF
TRBV7-2	TRBJ1-1	TRBD1	NA	TGTGCCAGCAGCTTAGTCAGGGGGCTTGGGAACACTGAAGCTTTCTTT	CASSLVRGLGNTEAFF
TRBV6-2/TRBV6-3	TRBJ2-5	TRBD1	NA	TGTGCCAGCAGTTACTCCGGGACAGGGACTAAGACCCAGTACTTC	CASSYSGTGTKTQYF
TRBV5-4	TRBJ1-1	NA	NA	TGTGCCAGCAGCTTCGGGGGGACTGAAGCTTTCTTT	CASSFGGTEAFF
TRBV28	TRBJ1-2	TRBD1	NA	TGTGCCAGCAGTTTGACAGGGGGAGACTATGGCTACACCTTC	CASSLTGGDYGYTF
TRBV2	TRBJ1-4	NA	NA	TGTGCCAGCTTTCGGAACGCGCGGGAAAAACTGTTTTTT	CASFRNAREKLFF
TRBV7-3	TRBJ2-7	NA	few	TGTGCCAGCAGCCCCGACACTTACTACGAGCAGTACTTC	CASSPDTYYEQYF
TRBV27	TRBJ2-1	TRBD2	NA	TGTGCCAGCAGTTCCCCCGGGACTAGCGTAAACAATGAGCAGTTCTTC	CASSSPGTSVNNEQFF
TRBV5-1	TRBJ2-7	NA	NA	TGCGCCAGCAGCTGGGGGGACGTGGGCTGGGGCGAGCAGTACTTC	CASSWGDVGWGEQYF
TRBV19	TRBJ2-1	TRBD2	NA	TGTGCCAGTAGTATGAGACTAGCGGGACCTTACAATGAGCAGTTCTTC	CASSMRLAGPYNEQFF
TRBV9	TRBJ2-1	TRBD2	once	TGTGCCAGCAGCGCAGCGGGAGAACTCTACAATGAGCAGTTCTTC	CASSAAGELYNEQFF
TRBV4-2	TRBJ2-7	TRBD2	NA	TGTGCCAGCAGTAAAGCGGGAACCTACGAGCAGTACTTC	CASSKAGTYEQYF
TRBV6-2/TRBV6-3	TRBJ2-5	TRBD1	NA	TGTGCCAGCAGTTACCACAGGGGGCTGTTGGGAGAGACCCAGTACTTC	CASSYHRGLLGETQYF
TRBV6-1	TRBJ2-3	NA	NA	TGTGCCAGCAGTGCTAACTCAGATACGCAGTATTTT	CASSANSDTQYF
TRBV23-1	TRBJ2-7	TRBD1	NA	TGCGCCAGCAGTCAATCCCTCGAGACAGGGGAAGTATGCGAGCAGTACTTC	CASSQSLETGEVCEQYF